The source of this T cell receptor (beta chain) is a study of blood T cell repertoires in COVID-19 (dated by TCRdb to 2020 to 2022). General notes on the study: The collaborator samples originated in the United States, Italy and Spain and spanned the acute and convalescent phases of COVID-19. The prospective study material was composed of cDNA or gDNA derived from T cells, B-cell-depleted T cells, or PBMCs. The dataset comprised deeply sampled blood TCRbeta repertoires from subjects exposed to, actively infected with, or recovered from COVID-19. The repertoires were made available in a free public database intended to serve as a resource for research on the immune response to SARS-CoV-2. The samples were drawn from the first 160 participants of the ongoing ImmuneRACE study and from under 1,500 subjects provided by 6 global collaborators. The sample metadata nearly always contained a de-identified subject ID, COVID-19 status, age in years and sex. Where HLA class I and class II types were available, the types were taken from metadata supplied by the sample provider, not from assay-based typing.

TCRbeta CDR3 regions were amplified from genomic DNA using the immunoSEQ Assay, a bias-controlled multiplex PCR. The published analysis was carried out like this. Nucleated cell counts per sample were estimated from amplification of reference gene primers within the assay. Sequence reads were collapsed and filtered to measure the absolute abundance of every unique TCRbeta CDR3 rearrangement. Productive Simpson clonality was computed per sample as the square root of Simpson's diversity index over productive rearrangements. This is the immuneACCESS table as TCRdb keeps it, with only in-frame sequences that have V and J called. A part of the clones is gone; compared with another copy, unresolved V genes explain less than half, and the rest is unexplained. V and J calls and clone size follow that table, whereas D and trimming were derived from the DNA. The sample table lists roughly 300,000 clones, 75% to 95% of them with a count of one. The ten largest clones capture around 1.1% of the sample.

Note on this clone: Its binding antigen is unknown. Base qualities are not provided; no much larger clone lies one nucleotide away.

What the work shows at the level of the full study, not this receptor alone: The amount of clinical and demographic metadata varied by source and participant and was provided uncurated.

Enrolling through a virtual design, the prospective study's participants ranged in age from roughly 18 to 95 years and lived across roughly 23 United States geographic areas. To assign participants to cohorts, the prospective study relied on clinical history that participants themselves reported in a screening survey and a study questionnaire. For ImmuneRACE Cohort 3, a participant was defined as recovered based on two consecutive negative NP/OP PCR tests, clearance by a healthcare professional, or resolution of symptoms. Mobile phlebotomists in the prospective study collected whole blood, serum and a nasopharyngeal or oropharyngeal swab from every participant. Prospective study participants could optionally give additional blood draws and questionnaires over an approximately 2-month period. Prospective study blood samples were shipped either frozen or at room temperature before DNA extraction.

The sequence came from a woman in her twenties or thirties who had recovered from COVID-19. Sample: PBMCs or T cells enriched from blood (not recorded which).

The sequenced DNA is TGTGCCTGGAGAGAGGGGAGACAGGGGGCTTTCGCGGAAAATCAGCCCCAGCATTTT. It translates to CAWREGRQGAFAENQPQHF. Rearrangement joined TRBV30 to TRBJ1-5, and TRBD1 aligns with 10 junction nucleotides. V trim: 3 bases; J trim: 4 bases; unmatched bases: 18. The germline V gene encodes CDR1 GTSNPN and CDR2 SVGIG (reference sequence). The CDR3 measures 19 amino acids from cysteine to phenylalanine. Just CDR3 DNA is preserved here, 57 bases in frame from base 1.